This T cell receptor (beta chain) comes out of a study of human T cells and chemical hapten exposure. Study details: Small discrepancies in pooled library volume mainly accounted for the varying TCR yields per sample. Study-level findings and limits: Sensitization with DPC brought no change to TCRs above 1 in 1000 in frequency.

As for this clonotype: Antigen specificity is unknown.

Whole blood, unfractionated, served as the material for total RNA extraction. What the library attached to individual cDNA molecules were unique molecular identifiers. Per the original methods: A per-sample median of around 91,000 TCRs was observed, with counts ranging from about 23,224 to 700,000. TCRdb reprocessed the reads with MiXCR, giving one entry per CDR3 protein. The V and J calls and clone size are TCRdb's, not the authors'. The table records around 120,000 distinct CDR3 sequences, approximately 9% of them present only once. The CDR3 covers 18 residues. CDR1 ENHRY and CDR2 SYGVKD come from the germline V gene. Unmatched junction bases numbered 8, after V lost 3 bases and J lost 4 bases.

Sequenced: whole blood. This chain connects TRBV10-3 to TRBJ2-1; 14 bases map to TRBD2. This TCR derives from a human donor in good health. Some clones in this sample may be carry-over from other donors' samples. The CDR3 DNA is TGTGCCATCAGTGATTGGGAGACTAGCGGGAGGGGATACAATGAGCAGTTCTTC. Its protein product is CAISDWETSGRGYNEQFF.